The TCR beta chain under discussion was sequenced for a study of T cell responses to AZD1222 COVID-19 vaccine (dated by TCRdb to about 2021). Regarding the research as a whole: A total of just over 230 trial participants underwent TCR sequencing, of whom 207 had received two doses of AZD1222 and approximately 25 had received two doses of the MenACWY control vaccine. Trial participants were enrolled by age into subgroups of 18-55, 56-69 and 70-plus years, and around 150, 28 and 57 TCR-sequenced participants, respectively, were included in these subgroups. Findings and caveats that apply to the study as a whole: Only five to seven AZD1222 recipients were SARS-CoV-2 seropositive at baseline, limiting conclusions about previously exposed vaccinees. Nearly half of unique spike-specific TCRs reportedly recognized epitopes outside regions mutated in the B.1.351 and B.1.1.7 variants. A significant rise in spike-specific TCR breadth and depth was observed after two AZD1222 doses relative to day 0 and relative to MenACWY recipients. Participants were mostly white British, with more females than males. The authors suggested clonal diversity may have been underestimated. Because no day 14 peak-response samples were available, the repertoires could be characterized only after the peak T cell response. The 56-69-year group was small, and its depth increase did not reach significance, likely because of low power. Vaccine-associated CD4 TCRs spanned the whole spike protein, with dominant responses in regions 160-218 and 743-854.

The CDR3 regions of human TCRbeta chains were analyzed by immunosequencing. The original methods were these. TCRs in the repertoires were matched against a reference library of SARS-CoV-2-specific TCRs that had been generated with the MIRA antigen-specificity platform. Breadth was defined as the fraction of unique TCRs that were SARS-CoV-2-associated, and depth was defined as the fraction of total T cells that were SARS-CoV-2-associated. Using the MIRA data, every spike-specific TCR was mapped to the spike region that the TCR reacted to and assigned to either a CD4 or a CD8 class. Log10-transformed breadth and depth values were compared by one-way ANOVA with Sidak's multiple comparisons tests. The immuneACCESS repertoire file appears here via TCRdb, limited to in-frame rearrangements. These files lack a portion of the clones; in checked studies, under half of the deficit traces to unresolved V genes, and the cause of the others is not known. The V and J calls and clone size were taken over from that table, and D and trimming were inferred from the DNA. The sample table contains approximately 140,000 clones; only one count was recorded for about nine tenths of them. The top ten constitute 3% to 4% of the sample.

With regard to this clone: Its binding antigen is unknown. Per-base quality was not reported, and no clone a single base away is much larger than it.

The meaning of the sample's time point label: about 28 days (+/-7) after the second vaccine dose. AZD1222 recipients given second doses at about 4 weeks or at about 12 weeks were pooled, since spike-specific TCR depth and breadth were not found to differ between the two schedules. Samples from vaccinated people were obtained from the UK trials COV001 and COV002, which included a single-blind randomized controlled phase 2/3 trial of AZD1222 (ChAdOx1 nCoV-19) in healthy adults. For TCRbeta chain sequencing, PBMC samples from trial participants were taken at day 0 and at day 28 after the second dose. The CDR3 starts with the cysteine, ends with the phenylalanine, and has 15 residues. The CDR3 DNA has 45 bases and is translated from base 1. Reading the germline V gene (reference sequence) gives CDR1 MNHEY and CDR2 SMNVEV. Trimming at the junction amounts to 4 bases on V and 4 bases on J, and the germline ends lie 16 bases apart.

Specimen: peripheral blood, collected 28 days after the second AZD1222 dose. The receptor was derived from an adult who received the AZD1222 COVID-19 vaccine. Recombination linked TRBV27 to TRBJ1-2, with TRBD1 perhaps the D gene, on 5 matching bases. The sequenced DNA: TGTGCCAGCAGTTCCGGGACGGCTGGGCCCTATGGCTACACCTTC. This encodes CASSSGTAGPYGYTF.